This T cell receptor beta chain derives from a study of persistence of HIV-infected CD4 T cells. Overlapping HIV-1 Gag 15-mer peptides at 0.8 to 1 ug per peptide per mL were used. Sorting of responding CD4+ T cells relied on upregulated CD40 ligand together with CD69. This clone was seen only a few times. Its antigen is currently unknown. CDR3 size: 13 residues. Germline assignment: CDR1 MRHNA and CDR2 SNTAGT. Between the trimmed V and J ends, which lost 6 bases and 9 bases, there was a span of 15 bases. This was the immunoSEQ version 4 assay in survey mode. Here immunoSEQ multiplex PCR was the method, and the copy in TCRdb shows in-frame clones only, minus some. The table has roughly 20,000 clones, over 55% seen once; the top ten hold 1.5% to 2%.

The material sequenced was CD4+ T cells sorted from PBMCs after roughly 19-hour stimulation, taken from a patient who received antiretroviral therapy. The source of this sequence is an adult woman with HIV who was CMV-seropositive. The gene calls are TRBV6-4 and TRBJ1-5, with D perhaps TRBD1 (5 bases). CDR3 region: CASSAGTGAPQHF. CDR3 DNA: TGTGCCAGCAGCGCCGGGACGGGAGCGCCCCAGCATTTT.